Given below is one T cell receptor (beta chain) in context. This clonotype came up many times. Its antigen is still unknown. Base qualities were left out, and no much larger clone turns up one base away. The treatment or condition label on this specimen signifies: live attenuated yellow fever vaccine strain. PBMCs were isolated from peripheral blood using a standard Ficoll-Paque protocol. Dynabeads CD4 and CD8 positive selection kits were used to isolate the CD4 and CD8 T-cell fractions. TriZol was used to extract RNA from bulk PBMCs, CD4 and CD8 fractions, and dextramer-positive and dextramer-negative fractions. The sample comes from a study of T cells after yellow fever vaccination (dated by TCRdb to 2018 to 2020). Some background on the complete study: Libraries from fractions with low cell numbers were prepared with the SMART-Seq v4 Ultra Low Input RNA kit. Bulk PBMC replicates and cell subsets were isolated from blood drawn at multiple timepoints before and after both primary and secondary immunization. To track T-cell clones before and after primary and booster YFV17D yellow fever vaccination, bulk TCR alpha and beta repertoires were sequenced longitudinally. Two healthy male donors made up the cohort, one aged 18 to 29 years and the other aged 30 to 39 years.

Deletion took 2 bases off V and 4 bases off J, with a span of 11 bases between the germline ends. Sequences DFQATT (CDR1) and SNEGSKA (CDR2) are obtained from the germline V gene (reference sequence). The CDR3 covers 13 residues, taking in both the cysteine and the phenylalanine. The retained sequence is limited to the CDR3, 39 bases, with the frame set at the first base. TCR cDNA was synthesized by 5'RACE template switching, through which a universal primer site and unique molecular identifiers were introduced. cDNA synthesis was primed from both the TCR alpha and TCR beta constant segments. Library amplification involved two PCR steps, and the second step added sample barcodes and sequencing adapters. Sequencing of libraries was performed on Illumina HiSeq 2500 (2x100 bp) or NovaSeq (2x150 bp). In the paper's pipeline: Reads were demultiplexed and collapsed into UMI consensus sequences with MIGEC, and V(D)J alignment was performed with MiXCR. Using edgeR on replicate PBMC samples, clonotypes were called vaccine-responding if FDR was below 0.01 and the log2 fold change was above 5 up to day 15. Each bulk clonotype was labeled CD4 or CD8 based on which sequenced repertoire, CD4 or CD8, contained the clonotype at higher abundance. In TCRdb, the public reads were trimmed at Q25 with fastp and aligned with MiXCR, with productive beta chains retained. Each record represents a unique CDR3 protein, reported with the most common genes and DNA among its rows. For this entry, the V and J calls and clone size follow TCRdb and not the study's own pipeline. This sample is represented by roughly 120,000 distinct CDR3 sequences; about 7.2% of them were singletons. 2.5% to 3% of the sample is held by the ten biggest clonotypes.

What the work shows at the level of the full study, not this receptor alone: Most clones expanded after primary vaccination (almost 97% of CD4 and roughly 91% of CD8) were re-detected after the booster, suggesting that broad memory maintenance occurred. FACS-sorted repertoires could contain abundant contaminating clonotypes from the bulk population, so computational filtering was required. A small share of clonotypes was detected in both CD4 and CD8 compartments, with the overlap likely arising from convergent recombination. Because the study included only a couple of donors, the extent to which the findings can be generalized is limited. Compared with the primary T-cell response, the secondary T-cell response was weaker but faster, peaking on day 5 rather than day 15.

The chain links TRBV20-1 with TRBJ1-1; a confident D gene designation cannot be given. This sequence was found in a man aged 18 to 29 who received the YFV17D yellow fever vaccine. The starting material was CD4+ T cells sorted from PBMCs, obtained approximately 47 days after the first yellow fever vaccination. The DNA sequence is given as TGCAGTGCTAGACCAACCCTAGGCACTGAAGCTTTCTTT. Protein translation: CSARPTLGTEAFF.